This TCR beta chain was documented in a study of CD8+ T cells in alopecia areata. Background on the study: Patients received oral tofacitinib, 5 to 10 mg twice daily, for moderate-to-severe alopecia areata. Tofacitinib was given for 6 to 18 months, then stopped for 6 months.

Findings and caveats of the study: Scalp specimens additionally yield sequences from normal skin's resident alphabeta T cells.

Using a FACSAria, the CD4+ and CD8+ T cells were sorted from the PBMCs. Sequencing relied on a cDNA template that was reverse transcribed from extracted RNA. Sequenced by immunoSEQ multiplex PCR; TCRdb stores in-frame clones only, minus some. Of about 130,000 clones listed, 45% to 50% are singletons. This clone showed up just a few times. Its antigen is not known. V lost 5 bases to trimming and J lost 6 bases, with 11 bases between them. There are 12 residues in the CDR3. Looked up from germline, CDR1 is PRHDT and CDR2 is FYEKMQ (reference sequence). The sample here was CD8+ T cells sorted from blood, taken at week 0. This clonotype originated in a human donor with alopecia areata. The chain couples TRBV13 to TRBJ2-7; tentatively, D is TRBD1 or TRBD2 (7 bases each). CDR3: CASSPRGGEQYF. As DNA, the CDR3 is TGTGCCAGCAGCCCCAGGGGGGGCGAGCAGTACTTC.